These 9 T cell receptor beta chains originate from one sample sequenced in a study of blood T cell repertoires in COVID-19. Profiled with immunoSEQ multiplex PCR; TCRdb holds only in-frame clones, not every one. Altogether under 250,000 clones are present, around 84% being singletons, with the ten largest covering roughly 1.7%. The sequenced sample was PBMCs or T cells enriched from blood (not recorded which). The receptors were gathered from a man aged 40-49 years who had recovered from COVID-19.

The CDR3 DNA reads as TGTGCCAGCAGTTGGACTAGCGGGGGGCCGTGGGAGCAGTTCTTC. Translated: CASSWTSGGPWEQFF. The chain has TRBV6-2 or TRBV6-3 and TRBJ2-1; 14 nucleotides align to TRBD2. CDR3 length equals 15 residues. Germline-derived CDR1 and CDR2 are MNHEY and SVGEGT. Trimming at V came to 4 bases and at J to 10 bases, leaving 6 bases not matched to a gene.

The chain couples TRBV7-9 to TRBJ1-1; D is uncertain. The CDR3 runs 13 residues. V was trimmed by 2 bases and J by 1 base, leaving 5 bases between them. Germline values: CDR1 SEHNR, CDR2 FQNEAQ (reference sequence). CDR3 nucleotides: TGTGCCAGCAGCTTAAGCAAGAACACTGAAGCTTTCTTT. It is translated as CASSLSKNTEAFF.

The V and J genes are TRBV5-1 and TRBJ2-2, with a possible D match to TRBD1 (6 bases). The CDR3 has 15 amino acids. The V and J ends lost 0 bases and 4 bases respectively, with 10 bases between them. Germline-derived CDR1 and CDR2 are SGHRS and YFSETQ. The CDR3: CASSLGQGPTGELFF. In DNA form, the CDR3 reads TGCGCCAGCAGCTTGGGCCAGGGGCCCACCGGGGAGCTGTTTTTT.

The V and J genes are TRBV4-1 and TRBJ2-7; 9 bases are a match to TRBD1. This CDR3 spans 14 amino acids. Germline V gene sequence: CDR1 MGHRA, CDR2 YSYEKL. The junction had 4 bases not matched to a gene; V was cut back by 4 bases and J by 3 bases. The CDR3, as DNA: TGCGCCAGCAGCCCGTCGGACAGGGGCTACGAGCAGTACTTC. Translated, it gives CASSPSDRGYEQYF.

As for this clone: Other DNA sequences in the sample encode the same CDR3. This chain connects TRBV7-6 to TRBJ2-2; D not resolved. Germline V gene sequence: CDR1 SGHVS, CDR2 FNYEAQ. This CDR3 spans 13 amino acids. V was clipped by 2 bases and J by 4 bases, with 5 bases between them. The CDR3 here is CASSLSGTGELFF. DNA for the CDR3: TGTGCCAGCAGCTTATCCGGCACCGGGGAGCTGTTTTTT.

CDR3 protein: CASSRASNEKLFF. DNA of the CDR3: TGTGCCAGCAGCAGGGCGTCTAATGAAAAACTGTTTTTT. J is TRBJ1-4 and V is TRBV2; D is possibly TRBD1 (5 bases). The CDR3 length is 13 residues. CDR1 and CDR2 from the germline V gene are SNHLY and FYNNEI. Trimming removed 6 bases at V and 3 bases at J, with 8 bases between.

This chain connects TRBV28 to TRBJ2-1; perhaps TRBD2 as D (6 bases). This CDR3 is built from 14 residues. V was shortened by 6 bases and J by 8 bases, with 17 bases between the two germline ends. Germline CDR1 and CDR2: MDHEN and SYDVKM. CDR3 sequence (DNA): TGTGCCAGCAGGGCGGCTAGCGCCATCGATGAGCAGTTCTTC. Translated, it gives CASRAASAIDEQFF.

The chain recombines TRBV5-4 with TRBJ1-6; 9 nucleotides line up with TRBD1. CDR3 length equals 15 residues. The V gene's germline CDR1 is SGHNT and CDR2 YYREEE (reference sequence). V lost 4 bases, J lost 9 bases, and 8 bases stayed unmatched. CDR3: CASSAPGQGPSPLHF. CDR3 bases: TGTGCCAGCAGCGCACCGGGACAGGGTCCTTCACCCCTCCACTTT.

V usage is TRBV2 and J usage is TRBJ2-7, with 12 bases lining up with TRBD2. V trimming: 6 bases; J trimming: 7 bases; junction bases outside the gene matches: 10. Germline CDR1 SNHLY, CDR2 FYNNEI. There are 15 residues in the CDR3. The CDR3 DNA is TGTGCCAGCAGCCGGACTAGCGGGATTGGTTTAGAGCAGTACTTC. Amino acid sequence: CASSRTSGIGLEQYF.